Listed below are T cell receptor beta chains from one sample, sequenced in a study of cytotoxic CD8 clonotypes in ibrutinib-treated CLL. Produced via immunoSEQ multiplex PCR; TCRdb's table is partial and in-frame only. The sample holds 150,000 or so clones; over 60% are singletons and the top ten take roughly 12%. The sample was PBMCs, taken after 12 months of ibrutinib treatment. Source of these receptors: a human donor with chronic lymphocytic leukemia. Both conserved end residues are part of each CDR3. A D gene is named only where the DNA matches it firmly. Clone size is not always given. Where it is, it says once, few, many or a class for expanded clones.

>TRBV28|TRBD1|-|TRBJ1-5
CASSSTGGRTSNQPQHF
TGTGCCAGCAGTTCCACAGGGGGCCGAACGAGCAATCAGCCCCAGCATTTT
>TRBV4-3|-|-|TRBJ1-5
CASSQARSWDQPQHF
TGCGCCAGCAGCCAGGCCAGGTCTTGGGATCAGCCCCAGCATTTT
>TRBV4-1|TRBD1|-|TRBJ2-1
CASSKVGTGGNEQFF
TGCGCCAGCAGCAAGGTGGGGACAGGGGGCAATGAGCAGTTCTTC
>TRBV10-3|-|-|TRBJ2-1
CAIGRGNEQFF
TGTGCCATCGGGAGGGGGAATGAGCAGTTCTTC
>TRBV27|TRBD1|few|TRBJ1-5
CASSLSGGFGNQPQHF
TGTGCCAGCAGTTTATCAGGGGGCTTCGGCAATCAGCCCCAGCATTTT
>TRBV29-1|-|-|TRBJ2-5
CSVEVRSSVKTQYF
TGCAGCGTTGAAGTGCGGTCTAGCGTGAAGACCCAGTACTTC
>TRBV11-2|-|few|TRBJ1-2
CASSGGRINYGYTF
TGTGCCAGCAGCGGAGGACGGATAAACTATGGCTACACCTTC
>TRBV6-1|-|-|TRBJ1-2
CASRSQAGKTF
TGTGCCAGCAGATCTCAGGCGGGCAAGACCTTC
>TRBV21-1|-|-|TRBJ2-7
CASSKPTATYEQYF
TGTGCCAGCAGCAAACCCACAGCAACCTACGAGCAGTACTTC
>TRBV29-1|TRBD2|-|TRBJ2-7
CSVVPSGDYEQYF
TGCAGCGTTGTGCCTAGCGGGGATTACGAGCAGTACTTC
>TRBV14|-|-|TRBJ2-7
CASSPHYSREQYF
TGTGCCAGCAGCCCACACTATAGCCGTGAGCAGTACTTC
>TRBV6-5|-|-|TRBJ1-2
CASSYEGGNYGYTF
TGTGCCAGCAGTTACGAGGGTGGAAACTATGGCTACACCTTC
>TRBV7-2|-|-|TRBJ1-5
CASSLGSDQPQHF
TGTGCCAGCAGCTTAGGGTCAGATCAGCCCCAGCATTTT
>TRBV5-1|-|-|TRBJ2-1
CASGIQPVDNEQFF
TGCGCCAGCGGGATCCAACCGGTAGACAATGAGCAGTTCTTC